This T cell receptor beta chain was found in a study of blood T cell repertoires in COVID-19. Overall study: Italy, Spain and the United States were the sources of the convalescent and acute COVID-19 samples.

This table comes from immunoSEQ multiplex PCR, and its TCRdb copy is limited to in-frame clones, with some not included. The top ten clones hold just over 8.5% of a sample with 230,000 or so clones, approximately 82% of them seen once. CDR1 is SGDLS, CDR2 YYNGEE, per germline. CDR3 length equals 15 residues. V lost 3 bases, J lost 3 bases, and 6 bases stayed unmatched. The source material was peripheral blood. This chain joins TRBV9 and TRBJ1-5; 7 bases align to TRBD1. The receptor's source is a man between 35 and 55 years old with active or convalescent COVID-19. CDR3 sequence reads: CASSATGNPNQPQHF. The CDR3 nucleotides read TGTGCCAGCAGCGCGACAGGGAATCCCAATCAGCCCCAGCATTTT.